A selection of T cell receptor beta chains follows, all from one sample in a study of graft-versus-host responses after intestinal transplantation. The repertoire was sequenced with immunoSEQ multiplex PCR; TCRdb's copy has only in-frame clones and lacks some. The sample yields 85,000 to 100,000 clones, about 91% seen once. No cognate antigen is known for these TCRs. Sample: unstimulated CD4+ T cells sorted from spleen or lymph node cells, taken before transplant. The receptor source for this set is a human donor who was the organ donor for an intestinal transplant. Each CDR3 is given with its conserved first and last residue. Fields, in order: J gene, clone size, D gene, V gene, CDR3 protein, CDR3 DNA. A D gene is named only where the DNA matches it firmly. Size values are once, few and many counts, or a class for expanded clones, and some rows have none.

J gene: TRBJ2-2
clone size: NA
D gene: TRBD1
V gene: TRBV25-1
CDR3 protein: CASSDATGGGNTGELFF
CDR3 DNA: TGTGCCAGCAGCGATGCGACAGGGGGTGGGAACACCGGGGAGCTGTTTTTT

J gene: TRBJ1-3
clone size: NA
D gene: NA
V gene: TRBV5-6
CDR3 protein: CASSLDFRKPDFSGNTIYF
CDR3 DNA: TGTGCCAGCAGCTTGGATTTCCGAAAGCCTGATTTCTCTGGAAACACCATATATTTT

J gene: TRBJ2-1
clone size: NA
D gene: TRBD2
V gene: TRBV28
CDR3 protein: CASSRSGRGSEQFF
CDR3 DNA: TGTGCCAGCAGCCGGAGCGGGAGGGGGAGTGAGCAGTTCTTC

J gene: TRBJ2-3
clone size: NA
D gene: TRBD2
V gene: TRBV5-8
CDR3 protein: CASSLGVAGVVDTQYF
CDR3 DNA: TGTGCCAGCAGCTTGGGTGTGGCGGGGGTCGTGGATACGCAGTATTTT

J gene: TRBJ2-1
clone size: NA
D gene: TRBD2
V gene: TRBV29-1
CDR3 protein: CSVQTGLARQQFF
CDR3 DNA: TGCAGCGTCCAAACAGGACTAGCCCGGCAGCAGTTCTTC

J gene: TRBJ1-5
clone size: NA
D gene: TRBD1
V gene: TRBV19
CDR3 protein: CASSTGTGGSSWPQHF
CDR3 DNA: TGTGCCAGTAGCACCGGGACAGGCGGTTCATCATGGCCCCAGCATTTT

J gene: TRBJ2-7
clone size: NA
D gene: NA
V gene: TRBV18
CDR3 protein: CASSPGGPAYEQYF
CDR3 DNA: TGTGCCAGCTCACCCGGAGGGCCAGCCTACGAGCAGTACTTC

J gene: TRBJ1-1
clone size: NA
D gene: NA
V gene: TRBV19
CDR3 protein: CASSTQGYTEAFF
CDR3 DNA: TGTGCCAGTAGTACCCAGGGCTACACTGAAGCTTTCTTT

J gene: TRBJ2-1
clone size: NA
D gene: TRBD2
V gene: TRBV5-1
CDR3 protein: CASSLMTSGSWNEQFF
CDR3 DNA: TGCGCCAGCAGCTTGATGACTAGCGGGAGTTGGAATGAGCAGTTCTTC

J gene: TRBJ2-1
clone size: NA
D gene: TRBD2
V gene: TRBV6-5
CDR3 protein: CASSPKIAGVEQFF
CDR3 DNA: TGTGCCAGCAGCCCAAAAATAGCGGGAGTTGAGCAGTTCTTC

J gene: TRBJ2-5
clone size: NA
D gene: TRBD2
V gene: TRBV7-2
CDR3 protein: CASTRQAGGGETQYF
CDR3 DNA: TGTGCCAGCACGCGACAAGCGGGGGGAGGGGAGACCCAGTACTTC

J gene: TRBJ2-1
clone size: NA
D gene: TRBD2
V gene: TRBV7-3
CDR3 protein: CASRTSGDNEQFF
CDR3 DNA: TGTGCCAGCAGAACTAGCGGGGACAATGAGCAGTTCTTC

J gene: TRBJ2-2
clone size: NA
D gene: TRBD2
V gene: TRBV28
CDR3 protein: CASRSAGTSGNTGELFF
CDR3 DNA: TGTGCCAGCAGAAGTGCCGGGACTAGCGGGAACACCGGGGAGCTGTTTTTT

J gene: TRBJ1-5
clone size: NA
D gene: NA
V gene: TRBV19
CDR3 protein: CASSIFRGWGNQPQHF
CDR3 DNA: TGTGCCAGTAGTATATTCCGGGGTTGGGGCAATCAGCCCCAGCATTTT

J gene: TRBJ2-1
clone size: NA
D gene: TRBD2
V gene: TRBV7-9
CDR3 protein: CALAPTSLEQFF
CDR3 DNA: TGTGCCCTAGCCCCGACTAGCCTTGAGCAGTTCTTC

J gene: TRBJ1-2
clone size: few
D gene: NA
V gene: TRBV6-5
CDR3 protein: CASSPTWVSYGYTF
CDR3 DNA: TGTGCCAGCAGCCCGACATGGGTCTCCTATGGCTACACCTTC

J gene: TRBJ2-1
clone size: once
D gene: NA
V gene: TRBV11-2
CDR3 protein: CASSSRTFLGAGNYNEQFF
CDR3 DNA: TGTGCCAGCAGCTCACGAACCTTCCTAGGGGCGGGAAACTACAATGAGCAGTTCTTC

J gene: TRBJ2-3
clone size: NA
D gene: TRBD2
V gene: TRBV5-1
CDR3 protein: CASSFQGLASDTQYF
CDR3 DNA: TGCGCCAGCAGCTTTCAGGGACTAGCGTCAGATACGCAGTATTTT

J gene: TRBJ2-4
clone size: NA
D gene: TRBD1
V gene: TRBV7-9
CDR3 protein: CASSPPGQVLQYF
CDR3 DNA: TGTGCCAGCAGCCCACCGGGACAGGTACTTCAGTACTTC

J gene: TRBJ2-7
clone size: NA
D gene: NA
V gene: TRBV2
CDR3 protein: CASSVRDYEQYF
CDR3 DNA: TGTGCCAGCAGTGTGCGGGACTACGAGCAGTACTTC

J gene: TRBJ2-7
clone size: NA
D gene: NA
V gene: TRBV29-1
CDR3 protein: CSVENYYEQYF
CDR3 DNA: TGCAGCGTTGAGAACTACTACGAGCAGTACTTC

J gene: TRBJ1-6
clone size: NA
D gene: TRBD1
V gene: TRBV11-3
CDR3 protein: CASSLNPLQGLSSPLHF
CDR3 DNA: TGTGCCAGCAGCTTAAACCCTTTACAGGGGCTTAGTTCACCCCTCCACTTT

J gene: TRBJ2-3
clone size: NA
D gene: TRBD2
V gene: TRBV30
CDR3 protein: CAWSDSGGTDTQYF
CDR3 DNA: TGTGCCTGGAGTGATAGCGGGGGCACAGATACGCAGTATTTT

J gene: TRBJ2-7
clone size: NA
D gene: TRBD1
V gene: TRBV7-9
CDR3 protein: CASSLTGQAYYEQYF
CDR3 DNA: TGTGCCAGCAGCTTAACCGGACAGGCTTACTACGAGCAGTACTTC

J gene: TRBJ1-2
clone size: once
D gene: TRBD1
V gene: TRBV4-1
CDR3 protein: CASSPYWTGGAEGYTF
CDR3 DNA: TGCGCCAGCAGCCCCTACTGGACAGGGGGCGCAGAGGGCTACACCTTC

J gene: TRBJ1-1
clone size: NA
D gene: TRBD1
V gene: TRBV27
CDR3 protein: CASSLEGGQGPRGTEAFF
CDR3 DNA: TGTGCCAGCAGTTTAGAAGGGGGACAGGGGCCCCGGGGAACTGAAGCTTTCTTT

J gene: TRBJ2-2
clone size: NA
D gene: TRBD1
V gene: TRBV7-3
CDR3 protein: CASSLAPDRAGELFF
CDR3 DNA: TGTGCCAGCAGCTTAGCTCCCGACAGGGCCGGGGAGCTGTTTTTT

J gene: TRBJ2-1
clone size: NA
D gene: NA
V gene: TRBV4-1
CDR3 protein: CASSQDATGYGTIHNEQFF
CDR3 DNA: TGCGCCAGCAGCCAAGACGCAACGGGGTACGGGACAATTCACAATGAGCAGTTCTTC

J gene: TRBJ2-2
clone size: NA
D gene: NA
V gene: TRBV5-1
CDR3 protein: CASSPRGDTGELFF
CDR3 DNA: TGCGCCAGCAGCCCCAGGGGGGACACCGGGGAGCTGTTTTTT

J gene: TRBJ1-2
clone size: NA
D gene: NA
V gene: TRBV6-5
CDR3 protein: CASSPTVGGPGYTF
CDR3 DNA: TGTGCCAGCAGCCCTACCGTGGGGGGACCTGGCTACACCTTC

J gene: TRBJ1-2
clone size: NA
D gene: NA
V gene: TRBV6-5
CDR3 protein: CASRIGGVGYGYTF
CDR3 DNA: TGTGCCAGCAGGATAGGGGGGGTGGGCTATGGCTACACCTTC

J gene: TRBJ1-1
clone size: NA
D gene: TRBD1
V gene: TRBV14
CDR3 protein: CASSLHRGMNTEAFF
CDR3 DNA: TGTGCCAGCAGCCTACACAGGGGTATGAACACTGAAGCTTTCTTT

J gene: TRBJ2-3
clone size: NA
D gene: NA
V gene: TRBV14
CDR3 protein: CASRVSATDTQYF
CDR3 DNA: TGTGCCAGCAGAGTTAGCGCGACAGATACGCAGTATTTT

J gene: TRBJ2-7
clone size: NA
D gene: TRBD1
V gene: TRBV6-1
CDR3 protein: CASRYRRDRDYEQYF
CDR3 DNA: TGTGCCAGCAGATATAGAAGGGACAGGGACTACGAGCAGTACTTC

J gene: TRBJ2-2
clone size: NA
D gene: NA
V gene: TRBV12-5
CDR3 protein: CASGLGGGVGELFF
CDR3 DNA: TGTGCTAGTGGTTTGGGCGGCGGGGTCGGGGAGCTGTTTTTT

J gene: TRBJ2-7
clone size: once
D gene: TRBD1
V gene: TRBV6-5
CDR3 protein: CASRLGDRGGEQYF
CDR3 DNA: TGTGCCAGCAGACTTGGGGACAGGGGGGGCGAGCAGTACTTC